This entry is about one TCR beta chain. Its cognate antigen is unknown. All donors comprised healthy Caucasians. In germline, CDR1 is ENHRY, CDR2 SYGVKD. The CDR3 has 13 residues. V shed 6 bases, J shed 0 bases, and the junction held 2 bases outside the gene matches. This record belongs to a study of identical twins. Each cDNA held unique molecular identifiers, and template switching gave it a universal primer site. TCRdb itself ran the 5' RACE reads through MiXCR, one entry per CDR3 protein. Of about 530,000 distinct CDR3 sequences listed, about 22% are singletons. Study-level findings and limits: One should note that invariant MAIT and iNKT cells could partly confound zero-insertion analyses.

These data also featured in a second study, about yellow fever vaccine responses in identical twins. As that report states: On the reported evidence, twins' vaccine T cell responses seemed partly convergent and partly personalized.

The sequence derives from a woman aged 18-35 years in good health. Sequenced: CD4+ T cells sorted from blood. The chain couples TRBV10-3 to TRBJ2-7; 7 bases fit TRBD2. The CDR3 bases are TGTGCCATCAGGCTAGCGGACTCCTACGAGCAGTACTTC. Encoded protein: CAIRLADSYEQYF.